What follows are 15 T cell receptor beta chains derived from one specimen sequenced in a study of PD-L1 blockade in urothelial cancer. Produced via immunoSEQ multiplex PCR; TCRdb's table is partial and in-frame only. The top ten hold roughly a tenth of the sample, which has about 82,000 clones, roughly 90% seen once. The input for sequencing was PBMCs, taken around atezolizumab (anti-PD-L1) treatment. The receptors come from a man between 60 and 70 years old with urothelial cancer.

This chain uses TRBV7-2 with TRBJ2-1; D remains unclear. This CDR3 has 14 amino acids. Germline V gene data show CDR1 as SGHTA and CDR2 as FQGNSA. V was cut by 5 bases and J by 5 bases, with 13 bases left in between. DNA of the CDR3: TGTGCCAGCAGCGTTAGTACTACCGACAATGAGCAGTTCTTC. It specifies CASSVSTTDNEQFF.

This clone was picked up a small number of times. The chain links TRBV4-3 to TRBJ2-7, with D possibly matching TRBD1 (5 bases). The CDR3 length is 13 residues. CDR1 is LGHNA and CDR2 is YSLEER in the germline V gene. V was shortened by 4 bases and J by 1 base, with 8 bases between the two germline ends. The CDR3 DNA is TGCGCCAGCAGCCCGGACAATTCCTACGAGCAGTACTTC. Its protein product is CASSPDNSYEQYF.

The rearrangement links TRBV7-9 to TRBJ1-1; possibly TRBD1 for D (5 bases). V was shortened by 4 bases and J by 0 bases, with 18 bases between the two germline ends. The CDR3 sequence is 17 residues long. CDR1 is SEHNR, CDR2 FQNEAQ, per germline (reference sequence). This chain's CDR3 is CASSYQGGAVLNTEAFF. CDR3 sequence (DNA): TGTGCCAGCAGCTATCAAGGAGGGGCGGTACTGAACACTGAAGCTTTCTTT.

The chain carries TRBV4-3 and TRBJ2-1; tentative D call: TRBD2 (6 bases). Trimming took off 6 bases at V and 0 bases at J, with 9 bases between the two ends. Germline-derived CDR1 and CDR2 are LGHNA and YSLEER. This CDR3 is 14 amino acids long. CDR3 region: CASSKEGSYNEQFF. Written as DNA, the CDR3 is TGCGCCAGCAGTAAGGAGGGCTCCTACAATGAGCAGTTCTTC.

J is TRBJ2-7 and V is TRBV28; 9 nucleotides agree with TRBD1. CDR3 length: 14 amino acids. Unmatched junction bases numbered 6, after V lost 5 bases and J lost 4 bases. Germline lookup yields CDR1 MDHEN and CDR2 SYDVKM. In DNA, the CDR3 is TGTGCCAGCAGTCCGTCGGGACAGGGTTACGAGCAGTACTTC. Amino acid sequence: CASSPSGQGYEQYF.

V usage is TRBV28 and J usage is TRBJ1-2, with D perhaps TRBD1 (6 bases). The CDR3 has 14 amino acids. In germline, CDR1 is MDHEN, CDR2 SYDVKM. Trimming cost V 9 bases and J 4 bases, with 18 bases left between them. The CDR3 is CASLGGSSPYGYTF. The CDR3 nucleotides read TGTGCCAGTCTAGGGGGATCTTCTCCCTATGGCTACACCTTC.

This chain joins TRBV5-8 and TRBJ2-5; 8 bases are a match to TRBD2. From germline, CDR1 is SGHTS and CDR2 YDEGEE. CDR3 length: 14 residues. V was pared by 2 bases and J by 5 bases, with 5 bases of the junction left unmatched. As DNA, the CDR3 is TGTGCCAGCAGCTTAGGACTAGCCGGGGAGACCCAGTACTTC. It yields the protein CASSLGLAGETQYF.

V gene TRBV4-2 combines with J gene TRBJ2-5; the match to TRBD2 covers 9 bases. CDR3 size: 18 residues. From germline, CDR1 is LGHNA and CDR2 YNFKEQ. The ends lost 4 bases at V and 5 bases at J; junction bases unmatched: 17. CDR3: CASSPSLLSSGMLETQYF. The CDR3, as DNA: TGTGCCAGCAGCCCGAGTCTCCTCTCTAGCGGGATGCTTGAGACCCAGTACTTC.

V is TRBV19 and J is TRBJ1-5; 8 bases agree with TRBD1. Looked up from germline, CDR1 is LNHDA and CDR2 is SQIVND (reference sequence). J gave up 3 bases and V 6 bases, and 10 bases lay outside the gene matches. The CDR3 has 16 residues. The chain's CDR3 is CASRTTGGVFNQPQHF. The DNA for the CDR3 is TGTGCCAGTAGGACCACAGGGGGTGTGTTCAATCAGCCCCAGCATTTT.

The chain links TRBV6-4 to TRBJ1-5, with D perhaps matching TRBD1 (6 bases). The germline V gene encodes CDR1 MRHNA and CDR2 SNTAGT. This CDR3 spans 14 amino acids. V lost 6 bases, J lost 10 bases, and 19 bases lay in between. CDR3 in DNA: TGTGCCAGCAGGGGCCCGACAGGCCACCCACCCCAGCATTTT. The encoded protein is CASRGPTGHPPQHF.

For the CDR3, the DNA is TGTGCCAGCAGCTTCGTCTATGGCTACACCTTC. Residues: CASSFVYGYTF. The chain links TRBV7-9 to TRBJ1-2, with D hard to call. The CDR3 totals 11 residues. Germline-derived CDR1 and CDR2 are SEHNR and FQNEAQ (reference sequence). V shed 3 bases and J shed 4 bases, with 3 bases lying between them.

In its sample, this clone was seen once. The chain recombines TRBV25-1 with TRBJ2-2; tentative D call: TRBD2 (6 bases). Germline V gives CDR1 MGHDK, CDR2 SYGVNS. This CDR3 comprises 15 residues. The ends were cut back, 0 bases at V and 4 bases at J, with 9 bases in the middle. The CDR3 region is CASSEYRGSTGELFF. For the CDR3, the DNA is TGTGCCAGCAGTGAATATCGGGGGTCCACCGGGGAGCTGTTTTTT.

The CDR3 nucleotides read TGTGCCAGCAGGATACAGGGCTCTGTTAATTCACCCCTCCACTTT. Its protein is CASRIQGSVNSPLHF. The chain joins TRBV2 to TRBJ1-6; D possibly corresponds to TRBD1 (6 bases). Germline loops: CDR1 SNHLY, CDR2 FYNNEI. Trimming cost V 6 bases and J 6 bases, with 15 bases left between them. The CDR3 extends over 15 amino acids.

The rearrangement links TRBV9 to TRBJ2-1; 7 bases match TRBD2. CDR1 is SGDLS and CDR2 is YYNGEE in the germline V gene. V shed 4 bases, J shed 5 bases, and the junction held 3 bases outside the gene matches. This CDR3 is 13 amino acids long. CDR3 in DNA: TGTGCCAGCAGCCCCAGCGGGGACAATGAGCAGTTCTTC. Translated, it gives CASSPSGDNEQFF.

V is TRBV7-2 and J is TRBJ2-7; 8 nucleotides line up with TRBD2. The germline CDR1 and CDR2 sequences are SGHTA and FQGNSA. V lost 5 bases and J lost 7; bases outside the gene matches: 13. CDR3 length: 15 residues. Here the CDR3 reads CASSLGGAGSGEQYF. The CDR3 region has the DNA TGTGCCAGCAGCCTCGGGGGGGCCGGGTCGGGGGAGCAGTACTTC. The entire variable domain, with the rest obtained from reference TRBV7-2 and TRBJ2-7, is as follows: GAGVSQSPSNKVTEKGKDVELRCDPISGHTALYWYRQSLGQGLEFLIYFQGNSAPDKSGLPSDRFSAERTGGSVSTLTIQRTQQEDSAVYLCASSLGGAGSGEQYFGPGTRLTVT.